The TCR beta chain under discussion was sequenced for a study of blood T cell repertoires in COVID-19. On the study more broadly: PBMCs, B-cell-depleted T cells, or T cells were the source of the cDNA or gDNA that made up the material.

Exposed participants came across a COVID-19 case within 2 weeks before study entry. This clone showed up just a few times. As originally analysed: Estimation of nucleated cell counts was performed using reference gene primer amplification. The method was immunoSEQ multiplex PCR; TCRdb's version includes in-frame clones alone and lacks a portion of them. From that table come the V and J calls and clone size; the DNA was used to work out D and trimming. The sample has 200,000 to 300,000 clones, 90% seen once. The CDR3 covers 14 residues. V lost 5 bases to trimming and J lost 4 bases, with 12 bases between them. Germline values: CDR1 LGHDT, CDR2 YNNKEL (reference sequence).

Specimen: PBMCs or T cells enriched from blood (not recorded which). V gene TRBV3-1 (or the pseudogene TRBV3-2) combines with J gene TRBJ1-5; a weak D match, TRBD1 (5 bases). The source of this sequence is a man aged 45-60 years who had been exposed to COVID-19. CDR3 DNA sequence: TGTGCCAGCAGCTCCACCGACAGAAATCAGCCCCAGCATTTT. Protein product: CASSSTDRNQPQHF.